The rows below give T cell receptor beta chains drawn from one sample of a study of post-analysis software for immune sequencing data. MiXCR, applied by TCRdb to the PCR reads, yields one record per CDR3 protein. The table lists about 820,000 distinct CDR3 sequences, under 70% of them singletons. Sequenced material: blood. All receptors come from a girl aged 5-17 years with multiple sclerosis. Each CDR3 is given without its conserved first and last residue. The D gene is left open where the match is weak.

J	D	V	CDR3
TRBJ1-6	.	TRBV5-1	ASSRQGNSPLH
TRBJ2-5	.	TRBV7-9	ASSFSTEDSQETQY
TRBJ2-4	TRBD2	TRBV20-1	SAGTSGGKNIQY
TRBJ1-1	.	TRBV5-1	ASSLWDVNTEAF
TRBJ2-5	TRBD1	TRBV5-1	ASSLGPQGQRQETQY
TRBJ2-7	.	TRBV29-1	SAGHVATYEQY
TRBJ2-7	TRBD2	TRBV20-1	SARTSEYEQY
TRBJ1-3	.	TRBV20-1	SARFGNTIY
TRBJ1-2	.	TRBV5-1	ASSPGGGFDLNGYT
TRBJ2-7	.	TRBV7-8	ASSLVGAGGTYEQY
.	.	TRBV9	ASSVSPQGETQY
TRBJ2-3	.	TRBV5-1	ASSLHPGDGDTQY
TRBJ1-6	.	TRBV6-6	ASSYSDSSYNSPLH
TRBJ2-5	.	TRBV6-5	ASRTGTLPYQETQY
TRBJ2-5	.	TRBV7-9	ASSLGKQGWGEETQY
TRBJ2-6	TRBD1	TRBV7-8	ASSLVDRGSGANVLT
TRBJ2-6	.	TRBV10-2	ASSESWRSGANVLT
TRBJ1-2	TRBD1	TRBV29-1	SGGTGNYGYT
TRBJ1-1	.	TRBV15	ATSRERGSEAF
TRBJ2-5	TRBD2	TRBV29-1	SGGGVSSGSRETQY
TRBJ1-2	.	TRBV29-1	SVSHTGTVYGYT
TRBJ1-2	TRBD1	TRBV7-2	ASSLTGGAKANYGYT
TRBJ1-2	.	TRBV3-1	ASSQTGLGHT
TRBJ2-2	.	TRBV29-1	SVRRGEDTGELF
TRBJ2-5	TRBD2	TRBV7-7	ASSFTAGGDETQY
TRBJ2-1	TRBD1	TRBV5-1	ASSSGDREYNEQF
TRBJ2-7	.	TRBV5-1	ASSSTNSAQY
TRBJ1-1	.	TRBV29-1	SVRGSSTEAF
TRBJ2-5	.	TRBV7-2	ASSLPRGSGVETQY
TRBJ2-1	.	TRBV5-6	ASSPQGPVYNEQF
TRBJ2-1	.	TRBV4-2	ASSQDDEYNEQF
TRBJ2-7	TRBD1	TRBV6-5	ASSYSTPRTGPYEQY
TRBJ2-7	TRBD2	TRBV20-1	SALDSHGLAGPRSSYEQY
TRBJ2-3	TRBD1	TRBV7-2	ASSPQTGGTDTQY
TRBJ2-7	.	TRBV20-1	SARETSLKFYEQY